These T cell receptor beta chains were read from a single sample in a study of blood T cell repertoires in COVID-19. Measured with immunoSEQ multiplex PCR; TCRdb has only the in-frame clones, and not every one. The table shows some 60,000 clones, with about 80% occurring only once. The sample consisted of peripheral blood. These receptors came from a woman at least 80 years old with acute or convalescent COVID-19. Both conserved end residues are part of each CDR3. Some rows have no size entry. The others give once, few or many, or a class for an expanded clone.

CDR3 protein: CASSRGTGTEAFF; J gene: TRBJ1-1; clone size: .; V gene: TRBV12-3/TRBV12-4
CDR3 protein: CASSGRDSSYEQYF; J gene: TRBJ2-7; clone size: .; V gene: TRBV9
CDR3 protein: CASSLDRITDTQYF; J gene: TRBJ2-3; clone size: once; V gene: TRBV27
CDR3 protein: CASSSRDRRTEAFF; J gene: TRBJ1-1; clone size: .; V gene: TRBV7-2
CDR3 protein: CASSLQRGTKNIQYF; J gene: TRBJ2-4; clone size: .; V gene: TRBV7-2
CDR3 protein: CSVASVLAGDGIYNEQFF; J gene: TRBJ2-1; clone size: .; V gene: TRBV29-1
CDR3 protein: CASSFGSEQYF; J gene: TRBJ2-7; clone size: .; V gene: TRBV27
CDR3 protein: CAWEGLPPIYEQYF; J gene: TRBJ2-7; clone size: .; V gene: TRBV30
CDR3 protein: CASSHRFGGQTNEQFF; J gene: TRBJ2-1; clone size: .; V gene: TRBV3-1/TRBV3-2
CDR3 protein: CASSDRGLTQYF; J gene: TRBJ2-3; clone size: .; V gene: TRBV2
CDR3 protein: CASSSEQGRRNTIYF; J gene: TRBJ1-3; clone size: .; V gene: TRBV5-8
CDR3 protein: CASSKGAGVQETQYF; J gene: TRBJ2-5; clone size: .; V gene: TRBV7-3
CDR3 protein: CASSEAQGPNSPLHF; J gene: TRBJ1-6; clone size: .; V gene: TRBV6-1
CDR3 protein: CASSLASSGFYEQYF; J gene: TRBJ2-7; clone size: .; V gene: TRBV11-2
CDR3 protein: CASSLLQGADYGYTF; J gene: TRBJ1-2; clone size: .; V gene: TRBV7-9
CDR3 protein: CASSQGSGRRSNEQFF; J gene: TRBJ2-1; clone size: .; V gene: TRBV4-1
CDR3 protein: CASSLWAGGTGAFF; J gene: TRBJ1-1; clone size: .; V gene: TRBV28
CDR3 protein: CASSLPGGLIEQYF; J gene: TRBJ2-7; clone size: .; V gene: TRBV5-6
CDR3 protein: CASMVWGADTQYF; J gene: TRBJ2-3; clone size: once; V gene: TRBV6-5
CDR3 protein: CASSRTSGDPSTNTGELFF; J gene: TRBJ2-2; clone size: .; V gene: TRBV18
CDR3 protein: CASSSDRGPHRRGAYEQYF; J gene: TRBJ2-7; clone size: .; V gene: TRBV5-1
CDR3 protein: CASTPGGEETQYF; J gene: TRBJ2-5; clone size: .; V gene: TRBV6-2/TRBV6-3
CDR3 protein: CASSNRRKGGPYGYTF; J gene: TRBJ1-2; clone size: .; V gene: TRBV7-9
CDR3 protein: CASSSQGQGVTEAFF; J gene: TRBJ1-1; clone size: .; V gene: TRBV7-3
CDR3 protein: CARWRAEYGYTF; J gene: TRBJ1-2; clone size: .; V gene: TRBV25-1
CDR3 protein: CASSLEGMGAGSGNTIYF; J gene: TRBJ1-3; clone size: few; V gene: TRBV7-2
CDR3 protein: CASSQAGRVDLNEQFF; J gene: TRBJ2-1; clone size: .; V gene: TRBV4-2
CDR3 protein: CATSRDRSYEQYF; J gene: TRBJ2-7; clone size: .; V gene: TRBV15
CDR3 protein: CATTRRGQETQYF; J gene: TRBJ2-5; clone size: .; V gene: TRBV7-2
CDR3 protein: CASSYQTGHEKLFF; J gene: TRBJ1-4; clone size: .; V gene: TRBV5-6
CDR3 protein: CASSGRLAGGGETQYF; J gene: TRBJ2-5; clone size: .; V gene: TRBV5-4
CDR3 protein: CASSQSSRGSNQPQHF; J gene: TRBJ1-5; clone size: few; V gene: TRBV23-1
CDR3 protein: CASSLIQGGKQPQHF; J gene: TRBJ1-5; clone size: .; V gene: TRBV5-1
CDR3 protein: CASSQVVGLGGTNTEAFF; J gene: TRBJ1-1; clone size: .; V gene: TRBV3-1/TRBV3-2
CDR3 protein: CASTGTGGRTEAFF; J gene: TRBJ1-1; clone size: .; V gene: TRBV5-5
CDR3 protein: CASSYGADREERYEQYF; J gene: TRBJ2-7; clone size: .; V gene: TRBV6-2/TRBV6-3
CDR3 protein: CASSNPQSSYEQYF; J gene: TRBJ2-7; clone size: .; V gene: TRBV19
CDR3 protein: CASRGQDNQPQHF; J gene: TRBJ1-5; clone size: .; V gene: TRBV12-3/TRBV12-4
CDR3 protein: CASTPRAGGMWEQYF; J gene: TRBJ2-7; clone size: .; V gene: TRBV11-2
CDR3 protein: CASSSQGPQGTEAFF; J gene: TRBJ1-1; clone size: .; V gene: TRBV7-2
CDR3 protein: CASSLVQMYEQYF; J gene: TRBJ2-7; clone size: .; V gene: TRBV5-8
CDR3 protein: CATSDPGLAGSTDTQYF; J gene: TRBJ2-3; clone size: .; V gene: TRBV24-1
CDR3 protein: CASSPSSGGYEQYF; J gene: TRBJ2-7; clone size: .; V gene: TRBV18
CDR3 protein: CASSLTSGGTGELFF; J gene: TRBJ2-2; clone size: .; V gene: TRBV2
CDR3 protein: CASSENPRGNTEAFF; J gene: TRBJ1-1; clone size: .; V gene: TRBV6-1
CDR3 protein: CASSPILAGFYEQYF; J gene: TRBJ2-7; clone size: once; V gene: TRBV27
CDR3 protein: CASSPGLAGAGELFF; J gene: TRBJ2-2; clone size: .; V gene: TRBV7-3
CDR3 protein: CASSAQDRARSGELFF; J gene: TRBJ2-2; clone size: .; V gene: TRBV7-3
CDR3 protein: CASSLYDTLYEQYF; J gene: TRBJ2-7; clone size: once; V gene: TRBV5-1
CDR3 protein: CASSLDGDSTDTQYF; J gene: TRBJ2-3; clone size: once; V gene: TRBV5-1